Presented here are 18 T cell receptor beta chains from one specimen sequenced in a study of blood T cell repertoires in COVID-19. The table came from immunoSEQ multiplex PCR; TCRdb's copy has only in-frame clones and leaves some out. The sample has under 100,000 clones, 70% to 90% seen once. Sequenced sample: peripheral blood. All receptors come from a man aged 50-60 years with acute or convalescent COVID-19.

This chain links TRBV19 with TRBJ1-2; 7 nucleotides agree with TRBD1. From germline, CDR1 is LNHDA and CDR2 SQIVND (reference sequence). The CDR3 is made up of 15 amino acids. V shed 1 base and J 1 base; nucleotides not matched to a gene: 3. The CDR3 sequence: CASSIVGQLNYGYTF. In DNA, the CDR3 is TGTGCCAGTAGTATAGTGGGACAGCTTAACTATGGCTACACCTTC.

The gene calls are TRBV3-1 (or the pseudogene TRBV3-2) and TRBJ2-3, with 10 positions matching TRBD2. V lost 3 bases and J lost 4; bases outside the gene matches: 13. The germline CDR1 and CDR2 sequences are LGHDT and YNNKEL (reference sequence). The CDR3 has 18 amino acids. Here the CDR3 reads CASSQDPISGGASDTQYF. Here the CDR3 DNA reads TGTGCCAGCAGCCAGGACCCTATAAGCGGGGGGGCTTCAGATACGCAGTATTTT.

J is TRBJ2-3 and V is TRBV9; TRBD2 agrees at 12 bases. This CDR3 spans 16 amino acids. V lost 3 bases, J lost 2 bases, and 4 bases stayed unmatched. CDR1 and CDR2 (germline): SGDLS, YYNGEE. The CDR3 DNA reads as TGTGCCAGCAGCGGTGGACTAGCGGGAATCACAGATACGCAGTATTTT. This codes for CASSGGLAGITDTQYF.

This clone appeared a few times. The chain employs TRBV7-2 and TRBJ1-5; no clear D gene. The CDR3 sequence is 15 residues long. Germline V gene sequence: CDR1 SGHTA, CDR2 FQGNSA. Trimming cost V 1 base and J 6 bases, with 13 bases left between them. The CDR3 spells CASSLGPSPGQPQHF. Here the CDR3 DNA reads TGTGCCAGCAGCTTAGGACCTAGCCCAGGTCAGCCCCAGCATTTT.

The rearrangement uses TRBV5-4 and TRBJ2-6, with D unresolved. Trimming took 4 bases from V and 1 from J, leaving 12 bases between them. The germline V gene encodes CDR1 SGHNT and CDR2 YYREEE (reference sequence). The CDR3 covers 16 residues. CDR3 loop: CASSSDLASGANVLTF. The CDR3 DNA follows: TGTGCCAGCAGCAGCGACTTAGCATCTGGGGCCAACGTCCTGACTTTC.

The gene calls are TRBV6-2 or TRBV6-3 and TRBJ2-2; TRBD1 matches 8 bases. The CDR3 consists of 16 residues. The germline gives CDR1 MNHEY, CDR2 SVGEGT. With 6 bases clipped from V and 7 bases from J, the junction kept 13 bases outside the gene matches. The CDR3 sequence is CASSPPPDRAVGELFF. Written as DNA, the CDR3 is TGTGCCAGCAGCCCACCCCCGGACAGGGCGGTCGGGGAGCTGTTTTTT.

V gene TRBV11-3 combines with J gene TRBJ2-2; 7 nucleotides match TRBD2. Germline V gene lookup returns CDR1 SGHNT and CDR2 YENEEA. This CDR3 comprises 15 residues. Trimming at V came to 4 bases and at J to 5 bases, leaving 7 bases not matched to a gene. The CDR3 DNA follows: TGTGCCAGCAGCTCGTCAGCGGGGCAAACCGGGGAGCTGTTTTTT. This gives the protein CASSSSAGQTGELFF.

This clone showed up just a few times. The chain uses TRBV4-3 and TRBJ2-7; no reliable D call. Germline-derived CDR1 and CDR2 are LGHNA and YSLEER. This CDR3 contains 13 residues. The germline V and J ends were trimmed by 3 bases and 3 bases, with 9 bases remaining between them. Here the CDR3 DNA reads TGCGCCAGCAGCCACGATATTAGCTACGAGCAGTACTTC. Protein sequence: CASSHDISYEQYF.

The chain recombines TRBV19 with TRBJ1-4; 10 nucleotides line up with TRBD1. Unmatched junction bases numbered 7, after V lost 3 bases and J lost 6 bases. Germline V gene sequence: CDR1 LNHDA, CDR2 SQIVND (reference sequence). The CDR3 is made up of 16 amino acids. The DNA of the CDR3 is TGTGCCAGTAGTATGATCAGAGGGACAGGGGATGAAAAACTGTTTTTT. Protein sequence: CASSMIRGTGDEKLFF.

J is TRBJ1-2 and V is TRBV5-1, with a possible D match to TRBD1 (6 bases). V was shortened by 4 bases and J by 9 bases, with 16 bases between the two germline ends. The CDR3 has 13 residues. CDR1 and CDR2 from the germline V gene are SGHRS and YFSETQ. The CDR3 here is CASSARDTSRYTF. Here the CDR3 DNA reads TGCGCCAGCAGCGCCCGGGACACCTCTCGCTACACCTTC.

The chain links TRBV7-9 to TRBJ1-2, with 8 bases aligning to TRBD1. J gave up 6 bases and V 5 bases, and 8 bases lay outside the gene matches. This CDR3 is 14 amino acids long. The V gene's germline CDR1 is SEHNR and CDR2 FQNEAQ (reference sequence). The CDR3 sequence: CASSLGQGGNGYTF. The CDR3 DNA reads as TGTGCCAGCAGCCTCGGACAGGGAGGGAATGGCTACACCTTC.

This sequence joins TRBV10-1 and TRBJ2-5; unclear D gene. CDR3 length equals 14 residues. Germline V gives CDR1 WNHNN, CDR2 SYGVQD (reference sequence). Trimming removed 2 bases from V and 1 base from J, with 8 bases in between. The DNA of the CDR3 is TGCGCCAGCAGTGAGAGTGGCCGCCAAGAGACCCAGTACTTC. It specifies CASSESGRQETQYF.

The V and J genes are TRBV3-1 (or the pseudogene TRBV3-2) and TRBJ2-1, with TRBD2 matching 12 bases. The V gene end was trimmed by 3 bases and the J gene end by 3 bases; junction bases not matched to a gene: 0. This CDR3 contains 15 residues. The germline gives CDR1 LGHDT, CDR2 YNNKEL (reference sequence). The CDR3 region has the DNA TGTGCCAGCAGCCAGGGACTAGCGGGCTACAATGAGCAGTTCTTC. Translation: CASSQGLAGYNEQFF.

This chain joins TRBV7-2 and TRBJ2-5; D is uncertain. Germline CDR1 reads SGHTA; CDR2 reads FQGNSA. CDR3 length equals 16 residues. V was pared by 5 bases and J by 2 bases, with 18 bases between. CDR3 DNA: TGTGCCAGCAGCCCCCGCTTTTCCGGAGAGCAAGAGACCCAGTACTTC. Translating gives CASSPRFSGEQETQYF.

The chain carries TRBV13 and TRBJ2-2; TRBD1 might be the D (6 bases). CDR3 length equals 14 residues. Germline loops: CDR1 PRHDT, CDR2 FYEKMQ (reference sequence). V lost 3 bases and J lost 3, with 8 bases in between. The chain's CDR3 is CASSFQGYTGELFF. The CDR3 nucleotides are TGTGCCAGCAGCTTCCAGGGGTACACCGGGGAGCTGTTTTTT. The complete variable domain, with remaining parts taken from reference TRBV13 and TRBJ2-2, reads AAGVIQSPRHLIKEKRETATLKCYPIPRHDTVYWYQQGPGQDPQFLISFYEKMQSDKGSIPDRFSAQQFSDYHSELNMSSLELGDSALYFCASSFQGYTGELFFGEGSRLTVL.

The CDR3 coding sequence is TGTGCCAGCAGCTTAGAGGGGACTAGCGGGGTTGAGCAGTTCTTC. Its translation is CASSLEGTSGVEQFF. V usage is TRBV7-2 and J usage is TRBJ2-1; 13 nucleotides match TRBD2. The CDR3 sequence is 15 residues long. After removal of 1 base from V and 9 bases from J, the junction contained 3 bases not matched to a gene. The V gene's germline CDR1 is SGHTA and CDR2 FQGNSA.

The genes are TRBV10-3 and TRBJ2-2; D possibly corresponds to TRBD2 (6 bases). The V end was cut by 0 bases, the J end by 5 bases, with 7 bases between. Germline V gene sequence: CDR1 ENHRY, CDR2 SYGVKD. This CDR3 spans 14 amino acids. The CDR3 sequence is CAISESRGTGELFF. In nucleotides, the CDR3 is TGTGCCATCAGTGAGTCGCGGGGAACCGGGGAGCTGTTTTTT.

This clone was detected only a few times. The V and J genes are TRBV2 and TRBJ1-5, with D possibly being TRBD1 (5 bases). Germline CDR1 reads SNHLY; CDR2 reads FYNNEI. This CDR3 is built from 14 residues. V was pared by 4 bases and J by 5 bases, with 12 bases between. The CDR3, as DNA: TGTGCCAGCAGTGTAAGGGAAGGGGATCAGCCCCAGCATTTT. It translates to CASSVREGDQPQHF.